This T cell receptor (beta chain) comes out of a study of shared clonotypes between healthy human individuals. Across the whole study: Used for every donor were three CD4 naive, three CD4 memory, two CD8 naive and one CD8 memory plate.

Recent vaccinations or acute infections were absent in the healthy HIV-negative adult donors. J lost 4 bases, V lost 7 bases, and 6 bases had no gene match. Germline CDR1 is SNHLY and CDR2 is FYNNEI. The CDR3 sequence is 15 residues long. Clones were read by immunoSEQ multiplex PCR, and TCRdb kept only the in-frame ones, dropping some. Seen here are roughly 2.6 million clones, around nine tenths observed once, and the top ten hold roughly 0.15%. The clonotype comes from a man aged 18 to 30 in good health. The sequenced sample was naive CD4+ T cells sorted from blood. Subset reported: CD45RA+ positively selected. This chain connects TRBV2 to TRBJ2-4, with TRBD2 identical over 11 bases. The CDR3 DNA follows: TGTGCCAGCAATCCCTTAGCGGGGGGGAAAAACATTCAGTACTTC. As protein: CASNPLAGGKNIQYF.